The rows below give T cell receptor beta chains drawn from one sample of a study of PD-1 blockade in classical Hodgkin lymphoma. Data came from immunoSEQ multiplex PCR; TCRdb stores just in-frame clones and leaves some out. This table holds approximately 43,000 clones, 86% found once. Sequencing used peripheral blood mononuclear cells (PBMCs), obtained before the second cycle of nivolumab. The receptors shown here come from a human donor with classical Hodgkin lymphoma. Each CDR3 is given with its conserved first and last residue. The D gene is left open where the match is weak. Size values are once, few and many counts, or a class for expanded clones, and some rows have none.

d_call	j_call	v_call	clone_size	cdr3_aa	cdr3_nt
NA	TRBJ2-6	TRBV6-1	NA	CASSEVSSGANVLTF	TGTGCCAGCAGTGAAGTGTCTTCTGGGGCCAACGTCCTGACTTTC
TRBD2	TRBJ2-1	TRBV11-3	once	CASSISSAGEMYNEQFF	TGTGCCAGCAGCATCTCCTCAGCGGGAGAGATGTACAATGAGCAGTTCTTC
NA	TRBJ1-1	TRBV19	NA	CASSRTVNTEAFF	TGTGCCAGTAGTAGGACAGTGAACACTGAAGCTTTCTTT
TRBD1	TRBJ2-1	TRBV7-6	NA	CASSSRQGNSDEQFF	TGTGCCAGCAGCTCACGACAGGGTAATTCCGATGAGCAGTTCTTC
TRBD2	TRBJ2-1	TRBV28	NA	CASSSNGPTSGRYNEQFF	TGTGCCAGCAGTTCTAATGGGCCGACTAGCGGGAGATACAATGAGCAGTTCTTC
TRBD2	TRBJ2-1	TRBV28	NA	CASSAGLGRNEQFF	TGTGCCAGCAGCGCGGGACTAGGTAGGAATGAGCAGTTCTTC
TRBD2	TRBJ2-1	TRBV10-3	NA	CAITSGASYNEQFF	TGTGCCATCACTAGCGGGGCCTCCTACAATGAGCAGTTCTTC
TRBD2	TRBJ2-3	TRBV5-1	NA	CASSLAASGIGADTQYF	TGCGCCAGCAGCTTGGCCGCTAGCGGGATAGGGGCAGATACGCAGTATTTT
TRBD2	TRBJ2-7	TRBV7-9	NA	CASSLKGGPYEQYF	TGTGCCAGCAGCTTAAAGGGAGGGCCCTACGAGCAGTACTTC
TRBD2	TRBJ2-2	TRBV10-3	NA	CAISERVSGRATRTGELFF	TGTGCCATCAGTGAGAGGGTTAGCGGGAGGGCCACGAGAACCGGGGAGCTGTTTTTT
TRBD2	TRBJ2-7	TRBV19	NA	CASSVASGSYEQYF	TGTGCCAGTAGTGTTGCTAGCGGCTCCTACGAGCAGTACTTC
NA	TRBJ1-3	TRBV6-5	NA	CASSPGSSGNTIYF	TGTGCCAGCAGTCCCGGGTCCTCTGGAAACACCATATATTTT
TRBD2	TRBJ2-3	TRBV29-1	NA	CSVGTSLGDTQYF	TGCAGCGTCGGGACTAGCCTCGGAGATACGCAGTATTTT
TRBD1	TRBJ2-2	TRBV5-1	NA	CASSLEPTGQGNTGELFF	TGCGCCAGCAGCTTGGAGCCCACGGGACAGGGAAACACCGGGGAGCTGTTTTTT
NA	TRBJ1-2	TRBV11-2	once	CASSFLGFGTNYGYTF	TGTGCCAGCAGCTTCTTGGGTTTCGGGACGAACTATGGCTACACCTTC
NA	TRBJ1-1	TRBV9	NA	CASNRGLNTEAFF	TGTGCCAGCAACCGGGGGTTGAACACTGAAGCTTTCTTT
NA	TRBJ2-1	TRBV28	NA	CASHQQSSYNEQFF	TGTGCCAGCCACCAGCAGAGCTCCTACAATGAGCAGTTCTTC
NA	TRBJ1-4	TRBV4-3	NA	CASSQGGEDEKLFF	TGCGCCAGCAGCCAAGGGGGCGAAGATGAAAAACTGTTTTTT
TRBD2	TRBJ2-1	TRBV6-1	NA	CASSVKAGDFNEQFF	TGTGCCAGCAGTGTGAAAGCGGGAGATTTTAATGAGCAGTTCTTC
TRBD2	TRBJ2-7	TRBV7-9	NA	CASSYGLAVGEQYF	TGTGCCAGCAGCTACGGACTAGCGGTTGGGGAGCAGTACTTC
TRBD1	TRBJ2-7	TRBV19	once	CASSDTGVPAYEQYF	TGTGCCAGTAGTGATACAGGGGTTCCAGCCTACGAGCAGTACTTC
TRBD2	TRBJ2-1	TRBV28	NA	CASSVPGSGSKNEQFF	TGTGCCAGCAGTGTCCCGGGTAGCGGGAGTAAAAATGAGCAGTTCTTC
TRBD1	TRBJ2-7	TRBV19	NA	CASSKNLDRGYEQYF	TGTGCCAGTAGTAAAAACCTGGACAGGGGCTACGAGCAGTACTTC
NA	TRBJ1-1	TRBV29-1	NA	CSVVKRIGGGGLMNTEAFF	TGCAGCGTTGTAAAACGGATCGGGGGCGGGGGGCTCATGAACACTGAAGCTTTCTTT
TRBD2	TRBJ2-2	TRBV14	NA	CASSRRAGAGNTGELFF	TGTGCCAGCAGCCGGCGAGCGGGAGCCGGAAACACCGGGGAGCTGTTTTTT
TRBD2	TRBJ2-2	TRBV2	NA	CASSVNLLAGRFTGELFF	TGTGCCAGCAGTGTCAACCTTTTAGCGGGACGGTTCACCGGGGAGCTGTTTTTT
TRBD1	TRBJ1-4	TRBV4-1	NA	CASSQPNRGTNEKLFF	TGCGCCAGCAGCCAACCGAACAGGGGGACTAATGAAAAACTGTTTTTT
NA	TRBJ2-6	TRBV28	NA	CASSFGQKGFAGANVLTF	TGTGCCAGCAGTTTTGGGCAGAAAGGTTTCGCTGGGGCCAACGTCCTGACTTTC
NA	TRBJ2-3	TRBV27	NA	CASTPFGENTQYF	TGTGCCAGCACCCCGTTCGGGGAAAATACGCAGTATTTT
TRBD1	TRBJ1-5	TRBV19	once	CASRRGRGNNQPQHF	TGTGCCAGTAGAAGGGGGCGAGGGAACAATCAGCCCCAGCATTTT
NA	TRBJ1-4	TRBV6-1	few	CASMEVTSEKLFF	TGTGCCAGCATGGAGGTCACTTCTGAAAAACTGTTTTTT
NA	TRBJ2-1	TRBV5-1	NA	CASSQTPRNEQFF	TGCGCCAGCAGCCAAACTCCGAGGAATGAGCAGTTCTTC
TRBD1	TRBJ1-5	TRBV19	NA	CASSTQSRDRGRYLDQPQHF	TGTGCCAGTAGTACTCAATCCCGGGACAGGGGGCGGTATTTGGATCAGCCCCAGCATTTT
NA	TRBJ2-7	TRBV19	once	CASSIVGYSYEQYF	TGTGCCAGTAGTATAGTGGGCTACTCCTACGAGCAGTACTTC
TRBD1	TRBJ2-7	TRBV4-3	few	CASSQRQGLYEQYF	TGCGCCAGCAGCCAGCGACAGGGCCTCTACGAGCAGTACTTC
NA	TRBJ2-1	TRBV20-1	NA	CSAKRGAEQFF	TGCAGTGCTAAGAGGGGGGCTGAGCAGTTCTTC
TRBD1	TRBJ1-2	TRBV19	NA	CATLGGGNGYTF	TGTGCCACCTTAGGAGGGGGCAATGGCTACACCTTC
NA	TRBJ2-3	TRBV10-3	NA	CAIKLASVDTQYF	TGTGCCATCAAGCTGGCTAGCGTAGATACGCAGTATTTT
TRBD1	TRBJ1-2	TRBV9	NA	CASSVDPYPGQGAPGYTF	TGTGCCAGCAGCGTCGACCCCTATCCGGGACAGGGGGCACCAGGCTACACCTTC
NA	TRBJ2-7	TRBV2	NA	CATRRGHEQYF	TGTGCCACCCGCAGGGGTCACGAGCAGTACTTC
NA	TRBJ1-4	TRBV2	once	CASSEARLQELFF	TGTGCCAGCAGTGAAGCGCGGCTACAAGAACTGTTTTTT
TRBD2	TRBJ2-3	TRBV4-3	NA	CASSQAAGGRGDTQYF	TGCGCCAGCAGCCAAGCGGCGGGGGGGCGTGGAGATACGCAGTATTTT